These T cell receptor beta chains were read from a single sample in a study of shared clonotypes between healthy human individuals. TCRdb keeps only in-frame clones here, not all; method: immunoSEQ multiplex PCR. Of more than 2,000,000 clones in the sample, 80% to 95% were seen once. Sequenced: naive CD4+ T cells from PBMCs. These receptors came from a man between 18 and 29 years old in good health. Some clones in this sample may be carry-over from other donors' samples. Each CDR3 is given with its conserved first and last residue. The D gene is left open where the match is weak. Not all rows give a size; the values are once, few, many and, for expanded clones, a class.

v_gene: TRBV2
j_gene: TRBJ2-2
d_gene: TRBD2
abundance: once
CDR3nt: TGTGCCAGCAGCCGACTAGCGGGAGCCCACGGGGAGCTGTTTTTT
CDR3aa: CASSRLAGAHGELFF

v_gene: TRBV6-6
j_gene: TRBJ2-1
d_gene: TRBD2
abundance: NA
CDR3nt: TGTGCCAGCAGTCGCAGACTAGCGGAGGAGAATGAGCAGTTCTTC
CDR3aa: CASSRRLAEENEQFF

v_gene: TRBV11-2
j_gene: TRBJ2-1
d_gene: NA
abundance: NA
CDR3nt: TGTGCCAGCAGCTTAGGTCGGAGCTCCTACAATGAGCAGTTCTTC
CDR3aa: CASSLGRSSYNEQFF

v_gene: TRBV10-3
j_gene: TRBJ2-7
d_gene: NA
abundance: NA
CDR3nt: TGTGCCATCAGTGAGTCCCTTGAGCAGTACTTC
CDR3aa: CAISESLEQYF

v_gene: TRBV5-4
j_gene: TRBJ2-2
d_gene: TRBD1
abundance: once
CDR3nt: TGTGCCAGCAGTTTACAGGGGGCTTTTACCGGGGAGCTGTTTTTT
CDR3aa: CASSLQGAFTGELFF

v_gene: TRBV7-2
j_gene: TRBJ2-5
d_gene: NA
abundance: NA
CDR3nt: TGTGCCAGCAGCTCCCTGCCGGCCGGGTACCAAGAGACCCAGTACTTC
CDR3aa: CASSSLPAGYQETQYF

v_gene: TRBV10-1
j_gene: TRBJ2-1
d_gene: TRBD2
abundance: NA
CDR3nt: TGCGCCAGCAGTGGCGGGGGTAACAATGAGCAGTTCTTC
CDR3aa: CASSGGGNNEQFF

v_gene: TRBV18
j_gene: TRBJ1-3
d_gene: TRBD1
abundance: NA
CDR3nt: TGTGCCAGCTCACCACGGGACAGGGGTAACACCATATATTTT
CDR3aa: CASSPRDRGNTIYF

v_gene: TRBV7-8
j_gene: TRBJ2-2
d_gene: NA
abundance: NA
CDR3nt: TGTGCCAGCAGCCCCCTCGTTCGGAACACCGGGGAGCTGTTTTTT
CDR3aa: CASSPLVRNTGELFF

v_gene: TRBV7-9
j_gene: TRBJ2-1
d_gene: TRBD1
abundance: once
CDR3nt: TGTGCCAGCAGCTTGGGGGACAGGGATTTGAATGAGCAGTTCTTC
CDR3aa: CASSLGDRDLNEQFF

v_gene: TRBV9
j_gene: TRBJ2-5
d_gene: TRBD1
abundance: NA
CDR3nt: TGTGCCAGCAGCGTCGACAGGGGATCAGAGACCCAGTACTTC
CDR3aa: CASSVDRGSETQYF

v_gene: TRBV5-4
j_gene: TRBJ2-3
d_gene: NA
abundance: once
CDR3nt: TGTGCCAGCAGCCGGGGGGCTGCCACCACAGATACGCAGTATTTT
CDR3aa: CASSRGAATTDTQYF

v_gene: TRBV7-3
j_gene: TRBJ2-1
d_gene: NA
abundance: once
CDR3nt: TGTGCCAGCAGCGCCGATCCGGGACAAACCTACAATGAGCAGTTCTTC
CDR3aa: CASSADPGQTYNEQFF

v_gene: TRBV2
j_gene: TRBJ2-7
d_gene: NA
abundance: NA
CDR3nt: TGTGCCAGCAGTGGCTCCTACGAGCAGTACTTC
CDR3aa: CASSGSYEQYF

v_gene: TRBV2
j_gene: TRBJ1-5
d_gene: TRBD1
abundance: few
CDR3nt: TGTGCCAGCAGTGGCACAGGGGGCAATCAGCCCCAGCATTTT
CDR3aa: CASSGTGGNQPQHF

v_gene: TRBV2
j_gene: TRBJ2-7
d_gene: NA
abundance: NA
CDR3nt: TGTGCCAGCAGTGAAGCTAACAGTTTTTACGAGCAGTACTTC
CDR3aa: CASSEANSFYEQYF

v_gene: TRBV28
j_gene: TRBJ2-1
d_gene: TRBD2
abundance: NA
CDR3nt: TGTGCCAGCAGAATAGCGGGAGTGAGGAATGAGCAGTTCTTC
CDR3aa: CASRIAGVRNEQFF

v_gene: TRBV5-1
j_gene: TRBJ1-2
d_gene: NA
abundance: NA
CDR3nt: TGCGCCAGCAAACCCCCTCGGGGCGATGGCTACACCTTC
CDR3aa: CASKPPRGDGYTF

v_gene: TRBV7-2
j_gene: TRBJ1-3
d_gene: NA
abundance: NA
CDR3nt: TGTGCCAGCAGCTCGCAAACTGGGACACCTGGAAACACCATATATTTT
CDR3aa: CASSSQTGTPGNTIYF

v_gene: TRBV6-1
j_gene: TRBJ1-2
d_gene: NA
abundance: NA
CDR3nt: TGTGCCAGCAGTGCAACAGGGCATGGCTACACCTTC
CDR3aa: CASSATGHGYTF

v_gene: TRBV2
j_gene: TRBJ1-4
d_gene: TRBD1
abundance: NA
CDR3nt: TGTGCCAGCAGCCAGGGGGCCAGGGAAAAACTGTTTTTT
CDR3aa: CASSQGAREKLFF

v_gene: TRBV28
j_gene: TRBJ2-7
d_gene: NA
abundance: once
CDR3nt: TGTGCCAGCAGTTTAAGGAGGATTTCCGAGCAGTACTTC
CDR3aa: CASSLRRISEQYF

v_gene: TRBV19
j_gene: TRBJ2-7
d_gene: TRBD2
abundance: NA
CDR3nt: TGTGCCAGTAGGGGGGGACTAACCTACGAGCAGTACTTC
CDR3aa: CASRGGLTYEQYF

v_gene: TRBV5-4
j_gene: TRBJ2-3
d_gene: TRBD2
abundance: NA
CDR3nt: TGTGCCAGCAGCACGGGGGGGGGAGCAGATACGCAGTATTTT
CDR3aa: CASSTGGGADTQYF

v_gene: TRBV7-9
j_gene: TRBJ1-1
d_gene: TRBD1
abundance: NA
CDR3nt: TGTGCCAGCAGCTTATTAACAGGGGACACTGAAGCTTTCTTT
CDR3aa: CASSLLTGDTEAFF

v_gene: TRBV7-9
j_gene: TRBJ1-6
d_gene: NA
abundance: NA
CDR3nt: TGTGCCAGCAGCCGTTCAGGGGATTCACCCCTCCACTTT
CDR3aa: CASSRSGDSPLHF

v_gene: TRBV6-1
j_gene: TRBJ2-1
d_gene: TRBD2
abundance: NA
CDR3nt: TGTGCCAGCAGTGAAGCGGCTAGCGGGAGGGAGGGGCAGTTCTTC
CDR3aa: CASSEAASGREGQFF

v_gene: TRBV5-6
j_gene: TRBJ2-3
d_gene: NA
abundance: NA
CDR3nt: TGTGCCAGCAGCTTGGACGGAGGAGGGACAGATACGCAGTATTTT
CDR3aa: CASSLDGGGTDTQYF

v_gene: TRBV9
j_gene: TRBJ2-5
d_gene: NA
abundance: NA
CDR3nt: TGTGCCAGCAGCGTAGCTACGCAGGGAGGCTCTGGGACCCAGTACTTC
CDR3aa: CASSVATQGGSGTQYF

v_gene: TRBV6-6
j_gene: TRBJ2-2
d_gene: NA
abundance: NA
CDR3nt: TGTGCCAGCAGTTACTCCCCTCAGGAGTCCGGGGAGCTGTTTTTT
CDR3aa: CASSYSPQESGELFF

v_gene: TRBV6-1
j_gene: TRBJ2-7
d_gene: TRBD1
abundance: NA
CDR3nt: TGTGCCAGCAGTGAGAGGACAGGGTTCGGGCAGTACTTC
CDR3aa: CASSERTGFGQYF

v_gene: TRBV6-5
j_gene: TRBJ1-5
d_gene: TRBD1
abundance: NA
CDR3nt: TGTGCCAGCAGTCGGGACAGGTTCAATCAGCCCCAGCATTTT
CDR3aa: CASSRDRFNQPQHF

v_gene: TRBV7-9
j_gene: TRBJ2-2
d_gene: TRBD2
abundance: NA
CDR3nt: TGTGCCAGCAGCCCGGGACTAGCGGCGAACACCGGGGAGCTGTTTTTT
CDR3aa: CASSPGLAANTGELFF

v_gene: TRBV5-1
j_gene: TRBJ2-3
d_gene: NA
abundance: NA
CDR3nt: TGCGCCACCAATGAGGGGGGGACAGATACGCAGTATTTT
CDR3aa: CATNEGGTDTQYF

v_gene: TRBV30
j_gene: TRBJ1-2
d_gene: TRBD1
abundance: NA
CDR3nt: TGTGCCGGGGACAGGGGTGGCTATGGCTACACCTTC
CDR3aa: CAGDRGGYGYTF

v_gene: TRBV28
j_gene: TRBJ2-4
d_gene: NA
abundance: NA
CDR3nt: TGTGCCAACCCGAGGGTCCCAAGGGCCAAAAACATTCAGTACTTC
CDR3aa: CANPRVPRAKNIQYF

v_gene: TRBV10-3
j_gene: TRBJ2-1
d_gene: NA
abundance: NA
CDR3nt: TGTGCCATCAGACGCCAGCCCAATGAGCAGTTCTTC
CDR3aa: CAIRRQPNEQFF

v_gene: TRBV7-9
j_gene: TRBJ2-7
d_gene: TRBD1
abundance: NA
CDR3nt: TGTGCCAGCAGCCTAGGGTCTCCGGGACAGACCTACGAGCAGTACTTC
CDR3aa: CASSLGSPGQTYEQYF

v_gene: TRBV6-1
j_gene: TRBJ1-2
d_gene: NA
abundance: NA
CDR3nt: TGTGCCAGCAGTGCCCAGGATCGTAACTATGGCTACACCTTC
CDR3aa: CASSAQDRNYGYTF